The present T cell receptor beta chain was sequenced within a study of CD8 T cells in Susac syndrome. Study in general: Within the group of sequenced Susac syndrome patients, five or six had active disease and roughly eight were in remission. At the time their blood was drawn, patients with Susac syndrome were either therapy-naive, on corticosteroids (with some of them also receiving intravenous immunoglobulin), or on intravenous immunoglobulin alone. Study conclusions and caveats: The authors found no clonal expansion in Susac syndrome CD4+ T cell repertoires.

About this clonotype: Its matching antigen is unknown.

The CDR3 consists of 14 residues. V lost 1 base and J 7 bases, leaving 11 bases between the germline ends. Reverse transcription of about 0.5 to 1 ug RNA was carried out with random hexamers. TCRdb re-analysed the immunoSEQ multiplex PCR reads in MiXCR, keeping a single row per CDR3 protein. The sample has about 190,000 distinct CDR3 sequences; 95% are singletons. The chain links TRBV12-3 or TRBV12-4 to TRBJ1-5; weak D call: TRBD1 (5 bases). Sequenced sample: CD4+ T cells from PBMCs. The source of this sequence is a human donor with Susac syndrome. CDR3 residues: CASSLGGGGQPQHF. CDR3 sequence (DNA): TGTGCCAGCAGTTTAGGCGGGGGAGGGCAGCCCCAGCATTTT.